The 13 T cell receptor beta chains reported below all come from one sample, sequenced in a study of blood T cell repertoires in COVID-19. Some clones are missing from TCRdb's copy, which holds only in-frame ones; the method was immunoSEQ multiplex PCR. The table records fewer than 70,000 clones, around 79% of them present only once. Material: peripheral blood. These receptors all stem from a man aged 55 to 69 with acute or convalescent COVID-19.

The rearrangement links TRBV6-6 to TRBJ2-5; weak D call: TRBD1 (6 bases). The CDR3 runs to 15 residues. CDR1 is MNHNY, CDR2 SVGAGI, per germline (reference sequence). V gave up 0 bases and J gave up 6 bases, with 14 bases separating them. This chain's CDR3 is CASSYSSAGEKTQYF. The CDR3 DNA is TGTGCCAGCAGTTACTCATCTGCAGGGGAAAAGACCCAGTACTTC.

This clone was counted once. The V call is TRBV5-5, the J call TRBJ1-2, with D uncertain. CDR1 and CDR2 (germline): SGHKS, YYEKEE (reference sequence). The CDR3 consists of 12 residues. Trimming removed 0 bases from V and 7 bases from J, with 7 bases in between. CDR3 DNA: TGTGCCAGCAGCTTGGAGAGTAGTGGCTACACCTTC. Its translation: CASSLESSGYTF.

This clone came up a few times. The gene calls are TRBV7-6 and TRBJ1-1, with TRBD1 identical over 7 bases. The CDR3 has 13 amino acids. V shed 5 bases, J shed 3 bases, and the junction held 3 bases outside the gene matches. CDR1 and CDR2 (germline): SGHVS, FNYEAQ. The CDR3 DNA follows: TGTGCCAGCAGCAAGGGACAGTACACTGAAGCTTTCTTT. Translation: CASSKGQYTEAFF.

The chain combines TRBV5-1 with TRBJ1-2; 7 nucleotides line up with TRBD1. Trimming removed 0 bases from V and 7 bases from J; junction bases left unmatched: 3. CDR1 is SGHRS, CDR2 YFSETQ, per germline. The CDR3 covers 13 residues. DNA of the CDR3: TGCGCCAGCAGCTTGGAGGGGGCCGGTGGCTACACCTTC. Translated: CASSLEGAGGYTF. The variable domain in full, with the rest retrieved from reference TRBV5-1 and TRBJ1-2, is KAGVTQTPRYLIKTRGQQVTLSCSPISGHRSVSWYQQTPGQGLQFLFEYFSETQRNKGNFPGRFSGRQFSNSRSEMNVSTLELGDSALYLCASSLEGAGGYTFGSGTRLTVV.

This clone was seen more than once but under ten times. The chain has TRBV7-3 and TRBJ2-5; TRBD2 might be the D (5 bases). CDR3 size: 13 residues. Per germline, CDR1 SGHTA and CDR2 FQGTGA. Trimming removed 6 bases from V and 4 bases from J, with 12 bases in between. The CDR3 here is CASSSPGLETQYF. The CDR3 region has the DNA TGTGCCAGCAGTTCCCCGGGATTAGAGACCCAGTACTTC.

V and J are TRBV5-1 and TRBJ1-1; D remains unclear. There are 13 residues in the CDR3. V gave up 5 bases and J gave up 5 bases, with 13 bases separating them. Germline V CDR1 and CDR2: SGHRS, YFSETQ. CDR3 residues: CASRLNPGTEAFF. The CDR3 bases are TGCGCCAGCAGGTTGAATCCGGGGACTGAAGCTTTCTTT.

V gene TRBV30 combines with J gene TRBJ1-2; 9 bases align to TRBD1. J lost 1 base, V lost 2 bases, and 2 bases had no gene match. Germline V CDR1 and CDR2: GTSNPN, SVGIG (reference sequence). CDR3 size: 14 residues. The DNA for the CDR3 is TGTGCCTGGAGTAGGGACAGGGATAACTATGGCTACACCTTC. Residues: CAWSRDRDNYGYTF.

The chain is built from TRBV7-9 and TRBJ1-2; TRBD1 matches 10 bases. J lost 7 bases, V lost 3 bases, and 2 bases had no gene match. The CDR3 covers 13 residues. The V gene's germline CDR1 is SEHNR and CDR2 FQNEAQ (reference sequence). This chain's CDR3 is CASSLTGGRGYTF. CDR3 bases: TGTGCCAGCAGCTTGACAGGGGGCCGTGGCTACACCTTC.

The rearrangement joins TRBV19 to TRBJ2-2; 9 nucleotides agree with TRBD1. The CDR3 totals 19 residues. The V gene's germline CDR1 is LNHDA and CDR2 SQIVND (reference sequence). V was pared by 1 base and J by 4 bases, with 13 bases of the junction left unmatched. The CDR3 bases are TGTGCCAGTAGTATAGGCCTAACCTCCGGACAGGGGTTCACCGGGGAGCTGTTTTTT. Its translation is CASSIGLTSGQGFTGELFF.

This clone was counted a single time. V gene TRBV5-1 combines with J gene TRBJ2-1; TRBD2 matches 8 bases. The CDR3 length is 14 residues. J was trimmed by 8 bases and V by 3 bases; bases with no gene match: 7. Germline V lookup: CDR1 SGHRS, CDR2 YFSETQ. In DNA, the CDR3 is TGCGCCAGCAGCTCCGGGGGGGCACATTATGAGCAGTTCTTC. This translates into CASSSGGAHYEQFF.

The V gene is TRBV27, the J gene TRBJ2-2; D possibly corresponds to TRBD2 (6 bases). Trimming took 3 bases from V and 4 from J, leaving 12 bases between them. The CDR3 covers 15 residues. Germline-derived CDR1 and CDR2 are MNHEY and SMNVEV (reference sequence). The CDR3 DNA sequence: TGTGCCAGCAGTTTGGAGGGGAGACTCACCGGGGAGCTGTTTTTT. It is translated as CASSLEGRLTGELFF.

The J gene is TRBJ2-2, the V gene TRBV5-1; D is perhaps TRBD2 (6 bases). The germline CDR1 and CDR2 sequences are SGHRS and YFSETQ. The CDR3 is 17 amino acids. The germline V and J ends were trimmed by 4 bases and 5 bases, with 21 bases remaining between them. CDR3 region: CASSLPQGGTVTGELFF. DNA of the CDR3: TGCGCCAGCAGCCTTCCTCAGGGAGGCACAGTAACCGGGGAGCTGTTTTTT.

The V gene is TRBV29-1, the J gene TRBJ2-2; TRBD1 is a possible D gene (5 bases). Per the germline V gene, CDR1 is SQVTM and CDR2 is ANQGSEA. The CDR3 contains 14 residues. Trimming shortened V by 4 bases and J by 5 bases, and 14 bases separated the two germline ends. This chain's CDR3 is CSVVMPPGTGELFF. The CDR3 bases are TGCAGCGTTGTCATGCCCCCAGGGACCGGGGAGCTGTTTTTT.